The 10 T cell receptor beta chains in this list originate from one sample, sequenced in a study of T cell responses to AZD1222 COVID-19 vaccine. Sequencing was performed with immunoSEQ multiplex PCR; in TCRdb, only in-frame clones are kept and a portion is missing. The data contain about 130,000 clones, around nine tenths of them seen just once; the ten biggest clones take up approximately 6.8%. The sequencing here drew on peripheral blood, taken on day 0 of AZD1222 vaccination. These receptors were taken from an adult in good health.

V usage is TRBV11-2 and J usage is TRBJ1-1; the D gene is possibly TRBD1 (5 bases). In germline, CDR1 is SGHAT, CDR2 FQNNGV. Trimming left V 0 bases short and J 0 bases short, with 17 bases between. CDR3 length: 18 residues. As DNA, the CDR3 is TGTGCCAGCAGCTTAGACCCCCGGGCGCAGGGAATGAACACTGAAGCTTTCTTT. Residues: CASSLDPRAQGMNTEAFF.

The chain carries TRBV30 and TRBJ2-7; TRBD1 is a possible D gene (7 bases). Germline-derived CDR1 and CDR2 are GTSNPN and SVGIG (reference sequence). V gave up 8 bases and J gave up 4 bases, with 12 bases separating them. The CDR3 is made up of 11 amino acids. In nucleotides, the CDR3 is TGTGCCCTCCAGGGGGGATACGAGCAGTACTTC. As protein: CALQGGYEQYF. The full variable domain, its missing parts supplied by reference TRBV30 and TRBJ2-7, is SQTIHQWPATLVQPVGSPLSLECTVEGTSNPNLYWYRQAAGRGLQLLFYSVGIGQISSEVPQNLSASRPQDRQFILSSKKLLLSDSGFYLCALQGGYEQYFGPGTRLTVT.

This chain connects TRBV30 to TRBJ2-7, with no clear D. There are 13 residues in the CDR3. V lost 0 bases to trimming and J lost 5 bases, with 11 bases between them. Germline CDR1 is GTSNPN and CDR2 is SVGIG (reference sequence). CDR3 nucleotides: TGTGCCTGGAGTGTACAGCAGTTTAACGAGCAGTACTTC. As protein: CAWSVQQFNEQYF.

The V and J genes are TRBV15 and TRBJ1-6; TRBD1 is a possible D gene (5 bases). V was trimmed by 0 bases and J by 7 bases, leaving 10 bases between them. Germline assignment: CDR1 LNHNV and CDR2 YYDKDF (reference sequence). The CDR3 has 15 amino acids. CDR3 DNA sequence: TGTGCCACCAGCAGAGATGGGGGGGGGAATTCACCCCTCCACTTT. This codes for CATSRDGGGNSPLHF.

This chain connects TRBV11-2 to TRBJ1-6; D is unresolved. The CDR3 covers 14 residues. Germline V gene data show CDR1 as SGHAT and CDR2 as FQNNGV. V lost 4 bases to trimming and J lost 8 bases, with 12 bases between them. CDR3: CASSSPRVHSPLHF. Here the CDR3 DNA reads TGTGCCAGCAGCTCCCCCCGGGTCCATTCACCCCTCCACTTT. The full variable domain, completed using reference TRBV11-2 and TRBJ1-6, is EAGVAQSPRYKIIEKRQSVAFWCNPISGHATLYWYQQILGQGPKLLIQFQNNGVVDDSQLPKDRFSAERLKGVDSTLKIQPAKLEDSAVYLCASSSPRVHSPLHFGNGTRLTVT.

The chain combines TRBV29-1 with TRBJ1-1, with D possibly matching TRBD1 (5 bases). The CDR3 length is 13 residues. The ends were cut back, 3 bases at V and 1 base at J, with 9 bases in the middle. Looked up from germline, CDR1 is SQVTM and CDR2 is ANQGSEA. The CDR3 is CSVERTPNTEAFF. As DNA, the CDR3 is TGCAGCGTTGAGAGGACACCGAACACTGAAGCTTTCTTT.

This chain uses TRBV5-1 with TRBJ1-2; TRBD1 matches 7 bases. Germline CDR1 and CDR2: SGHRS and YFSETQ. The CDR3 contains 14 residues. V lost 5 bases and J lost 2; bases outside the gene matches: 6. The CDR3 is CASRPVTGNYGYTF. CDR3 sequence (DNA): TGCGCCAGCAGACCCGTGACAGGGAACTATGGCTACACCTTC.

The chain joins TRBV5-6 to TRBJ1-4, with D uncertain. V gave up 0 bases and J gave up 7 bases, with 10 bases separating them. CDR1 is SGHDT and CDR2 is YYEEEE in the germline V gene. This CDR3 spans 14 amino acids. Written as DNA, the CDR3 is TGTGCCAGCAGCTTGGGAGGGCACGGTGAAAAACTGTTTTTT. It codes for CASSLGGHGEKLFF.

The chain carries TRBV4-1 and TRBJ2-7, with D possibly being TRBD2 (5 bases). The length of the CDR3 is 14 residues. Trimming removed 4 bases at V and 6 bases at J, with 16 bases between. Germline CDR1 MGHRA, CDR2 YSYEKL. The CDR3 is CASSPEDGVREQYF. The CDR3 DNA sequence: TGCGCCAGCAGCCCTGAGGACGGGGTACGCGAGCAGTACTTC.

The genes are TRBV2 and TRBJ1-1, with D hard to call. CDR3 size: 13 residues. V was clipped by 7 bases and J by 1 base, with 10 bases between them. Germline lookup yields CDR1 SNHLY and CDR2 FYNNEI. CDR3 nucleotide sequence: TGTGCCAGCACGGAGGGATGGAACACTGAAGCTTTCTTT. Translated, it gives CASTEGWNTEAFF.